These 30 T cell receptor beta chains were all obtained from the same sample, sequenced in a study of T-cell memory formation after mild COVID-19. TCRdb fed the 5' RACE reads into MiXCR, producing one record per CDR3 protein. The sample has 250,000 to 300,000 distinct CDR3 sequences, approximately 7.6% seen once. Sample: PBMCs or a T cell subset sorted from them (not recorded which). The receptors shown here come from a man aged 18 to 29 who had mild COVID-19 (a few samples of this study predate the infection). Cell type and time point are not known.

For the CDR3, the DNA is TGTGCCTGGACTCGGGGGACATTAGAAAAACTGTTTTTT. It specifies CAWTRGTLEKLFF. This chain joins TRBV30 and TRBJ1-4; tentative D call: TRBD1 (6 bases). The CDR3 extends over 13 amino acids. Between the trimmed V and J ends, which lost 4 bases and 8 bases, there was a span of 14 bases. Germline lookup yields CDR1 GTSNPN and CDR2 SVGIG (reference sequence).

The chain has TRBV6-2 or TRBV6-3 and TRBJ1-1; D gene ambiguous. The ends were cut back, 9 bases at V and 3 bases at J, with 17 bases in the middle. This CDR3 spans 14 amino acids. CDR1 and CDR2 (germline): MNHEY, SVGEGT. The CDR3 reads CARSPVRVHTEAFF. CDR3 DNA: TGTGCCAGAAGCCCTGTTAGGGTGCACACTGAAGCTTTCTTT.

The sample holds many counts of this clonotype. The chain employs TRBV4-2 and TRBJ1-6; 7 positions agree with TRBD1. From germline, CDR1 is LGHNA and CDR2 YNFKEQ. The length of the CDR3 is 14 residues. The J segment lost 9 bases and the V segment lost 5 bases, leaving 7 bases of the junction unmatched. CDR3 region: CASSAEGAGSPLHF. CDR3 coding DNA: TGTGCCAGCAGCGCAGAGGGGGCAGGTTCACCCCTCCACTTT.

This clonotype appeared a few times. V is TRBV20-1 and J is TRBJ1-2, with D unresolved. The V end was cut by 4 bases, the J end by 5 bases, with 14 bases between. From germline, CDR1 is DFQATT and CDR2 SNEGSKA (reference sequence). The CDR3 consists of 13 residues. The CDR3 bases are TGCAGTGCTACAAGGGTTACAAAGTATGGCTACACCTTC. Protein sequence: CSATRVTKYGYTF.

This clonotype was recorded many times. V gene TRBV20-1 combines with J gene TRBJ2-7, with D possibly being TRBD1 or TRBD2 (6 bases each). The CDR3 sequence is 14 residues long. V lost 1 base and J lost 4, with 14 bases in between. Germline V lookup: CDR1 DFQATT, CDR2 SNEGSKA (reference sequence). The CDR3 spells CSARAQGRGYEQYF. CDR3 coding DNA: TGCAGTGCTAGAGCCCAGGGGCGGGGATACGAGCAGTACTTC.

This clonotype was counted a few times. The CDR3 bases are TGTGCCAGCAGTTACTCGACCAGCCACGGGGGCTACACCTTC. Translation: CASSYSTSHGGYTF. V usage is TRBV6-6 and J usage is TRBJ1-2; D unresolved. This CDR3 contains 14 residues. V lost 0 bases, J lost 8 bases, and 13 bases lay in between. The germline CDR1 and CDR2 sequences are MNHNY and SVGAGI (reference sequence).

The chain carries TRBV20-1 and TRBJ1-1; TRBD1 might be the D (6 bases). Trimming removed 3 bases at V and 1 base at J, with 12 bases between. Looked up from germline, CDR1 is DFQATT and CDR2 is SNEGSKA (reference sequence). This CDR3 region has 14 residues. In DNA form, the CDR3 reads TGCAGTGCTAGCAGGGGTGCACGGAACACTGAAGCTTTCTTT. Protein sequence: CSASRGARNTEAFF.

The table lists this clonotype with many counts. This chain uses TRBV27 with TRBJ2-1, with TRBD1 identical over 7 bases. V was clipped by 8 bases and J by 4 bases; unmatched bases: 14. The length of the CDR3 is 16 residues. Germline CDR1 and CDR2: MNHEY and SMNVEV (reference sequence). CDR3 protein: CASSSILRGTYNEQFF. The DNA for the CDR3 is TGTGCCAGCTCCTCCATCCTCAGGGGGACATACAATGAGCAGTTCTTC.

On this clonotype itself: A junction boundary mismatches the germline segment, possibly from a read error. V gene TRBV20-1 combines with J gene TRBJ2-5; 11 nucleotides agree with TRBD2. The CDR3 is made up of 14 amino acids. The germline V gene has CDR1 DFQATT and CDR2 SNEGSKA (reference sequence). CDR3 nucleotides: TGCAGTGGTAGACTAGCGGGGTTCTTGGAGACCCAGTACTTC. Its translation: CSGRLAGFLETQYF.

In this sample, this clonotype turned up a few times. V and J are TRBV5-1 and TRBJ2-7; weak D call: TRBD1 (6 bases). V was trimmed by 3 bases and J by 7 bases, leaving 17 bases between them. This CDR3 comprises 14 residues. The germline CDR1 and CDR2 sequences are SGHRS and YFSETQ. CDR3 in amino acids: CASSSTAGAGEQYF. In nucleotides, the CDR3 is TGCGCCAGCAGCTCAACAGCAGGGGCTGGGGAGCAGTACTTC.

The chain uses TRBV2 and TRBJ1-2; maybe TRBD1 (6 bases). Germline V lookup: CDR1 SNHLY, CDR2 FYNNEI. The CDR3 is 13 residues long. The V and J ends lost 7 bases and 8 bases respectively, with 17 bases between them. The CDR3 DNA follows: TGTGCCAGCACTAGCGACAGGACTGGCGGCTACACCTTC. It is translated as CASTSDRTGGYTF.

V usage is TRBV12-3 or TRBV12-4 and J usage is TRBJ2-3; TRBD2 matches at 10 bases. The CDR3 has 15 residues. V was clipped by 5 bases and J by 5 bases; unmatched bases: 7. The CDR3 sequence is CASSVNSGGIDTQYF. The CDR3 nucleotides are TGTGCCAGCAGTGTAAATAGCGGGGGGATAGATACGCAGTATTTT.

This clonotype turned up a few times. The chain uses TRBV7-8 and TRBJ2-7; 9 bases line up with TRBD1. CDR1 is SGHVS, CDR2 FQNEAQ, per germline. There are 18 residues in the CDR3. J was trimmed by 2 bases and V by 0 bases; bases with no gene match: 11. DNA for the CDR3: TGTGCCAGCAGCTTAGCAGGATGGGGACAGGGCTATACCTACGAGCAGTACTTC. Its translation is CASSLAGWGQGYTYEQYF.

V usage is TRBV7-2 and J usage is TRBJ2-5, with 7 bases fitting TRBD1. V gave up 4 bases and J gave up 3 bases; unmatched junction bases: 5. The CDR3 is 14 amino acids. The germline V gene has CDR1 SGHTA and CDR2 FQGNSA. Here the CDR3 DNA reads TGTGCCAGCAGCTCCAGACAGGGAAAAGAGACCCAGTACTTC. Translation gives CASSSRQGKETQYF.

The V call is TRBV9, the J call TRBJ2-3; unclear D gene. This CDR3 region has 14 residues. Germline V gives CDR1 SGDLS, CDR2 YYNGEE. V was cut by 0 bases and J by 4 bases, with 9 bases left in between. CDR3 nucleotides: TGTGCCAGCAGCGTAGTCCCCCGACCAGATACGCAGTATTTT. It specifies CASSVVPRPDTQYF.

The CDR3 DNA follows: TGTGCCAGCAGCTTGGGTAGGGGGCTGGTCGAGCAGTACGTC. The encoded protein is CASSLGRGLVEQYV. This rearrangement joins TRBV5-5 to TRBJ2-7; TRBD1 aligns across 7 bases. This CDR3 is built from 14 residues. Trimming removed 0 bases from V and 6 bases from J; junction bases left unmatched: 6. Germline V CDR1 and CDR2: SGHKS, YYEKEE (reference sequence).

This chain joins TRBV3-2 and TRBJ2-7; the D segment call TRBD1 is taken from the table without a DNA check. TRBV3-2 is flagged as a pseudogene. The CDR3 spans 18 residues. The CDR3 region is CASSQILLKDMSSYEQYV. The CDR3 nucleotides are TGTGCCAGCAGCCAGATACTCCTGAAGGACATGTCGTCCTACGAGCAGTACGTC.

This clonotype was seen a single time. The CDR3 DNA reads TGTGCCAGCTCACCACCCGTAGCCAAAAACATTCAGTACTTC. Translated, it gives CASSPPVAKNIQYF. This chain uses TRBV18 with TRBJ2-4; D gene unclear. The CDR3 runs to 14 residues. The V end was cut by 0 bases, the J end by 0 bases, with 3 bases between. Germline loops: CDR1 KGHSH, CDR2 LQKENI.

This CDR3 is CASSQPALDRSGNTIYF. CDR3 nucleotide sequence: TGTGCCAGCAGCCAACCGGCTCTCGACCGCTCTGGAAACACCATATATTTT. The chain employs TRBV4-2 and TRBJ1-3; D not resolved. CDR3 size: 17 residues. V lost 2 bases and J 0 bases, leaving 14 bases between the germline ends. Germline V gene lookup returns CDR1 LGHNA and CDR2 YNFKEQ.

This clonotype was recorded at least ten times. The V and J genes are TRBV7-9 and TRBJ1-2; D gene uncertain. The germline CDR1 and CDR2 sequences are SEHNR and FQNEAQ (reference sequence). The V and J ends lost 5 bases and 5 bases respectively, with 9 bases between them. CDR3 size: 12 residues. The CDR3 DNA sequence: TGTGCCAGCAGCCCGGACCCTTATGGCTACACCTTC. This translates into CASSPDPYGYTF.

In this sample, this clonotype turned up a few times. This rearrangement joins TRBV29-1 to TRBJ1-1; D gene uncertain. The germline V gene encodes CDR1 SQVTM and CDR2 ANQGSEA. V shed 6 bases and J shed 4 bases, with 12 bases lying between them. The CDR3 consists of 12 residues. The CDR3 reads CSVPVWGTEAFF. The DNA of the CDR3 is TGCAGCGTCCCCGTTTGGGGCACTGAAGCTTTCTTT.

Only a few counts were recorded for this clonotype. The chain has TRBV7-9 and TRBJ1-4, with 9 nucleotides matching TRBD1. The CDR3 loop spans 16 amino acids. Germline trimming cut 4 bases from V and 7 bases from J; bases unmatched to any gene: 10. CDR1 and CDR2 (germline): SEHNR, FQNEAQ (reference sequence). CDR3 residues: CASSSTGQGPGEKLFF. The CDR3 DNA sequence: TGTGCCAGCAGCTCGACGGGACAGGGCCCGGGTGAAAAACTGTTTTTT.

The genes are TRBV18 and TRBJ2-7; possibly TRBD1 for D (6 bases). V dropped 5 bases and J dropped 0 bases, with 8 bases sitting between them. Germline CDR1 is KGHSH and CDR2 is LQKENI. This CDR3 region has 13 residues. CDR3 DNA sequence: TGTGCCAGCTCAACAGGGAGCTCCTACGAGCAGTACGTC. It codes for CASSTGSSYEQYV.

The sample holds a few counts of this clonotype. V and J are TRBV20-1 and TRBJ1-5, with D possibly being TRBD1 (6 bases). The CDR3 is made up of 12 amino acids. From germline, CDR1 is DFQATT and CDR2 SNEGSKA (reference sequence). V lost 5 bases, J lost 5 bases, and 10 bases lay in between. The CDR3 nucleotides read TGCAGTGCTGGGAAGGGGGATCAGCCCCAGCATTTT. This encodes CSAGKGDQPQHF.

In DNA form, the CDR3 reads TGTGCCAGCAGTTACTCGAGCGGCGGATACGAGCAGTACTTC. It yields the protein CASSYSSGGYEQYF. The gene calls are TRBV6-5 and TRBJ2-7, with a tentative D call TRBD2 (5 bases). The CDR3 consists of 14 residues. The germline CDR1 and CDR2 sequences are MNHEY and SVGAGI. Trimming cost V 0 bases and J 4 bases, with 10 bases left between them.

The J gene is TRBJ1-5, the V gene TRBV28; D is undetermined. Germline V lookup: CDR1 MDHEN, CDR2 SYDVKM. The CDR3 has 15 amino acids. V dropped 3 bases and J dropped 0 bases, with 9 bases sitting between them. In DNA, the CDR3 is TGTGCCAGCAGTTTTATCAGTTATAGCAATCAGCCCCAGCATTTT. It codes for CASSFISYSNQPQHF.

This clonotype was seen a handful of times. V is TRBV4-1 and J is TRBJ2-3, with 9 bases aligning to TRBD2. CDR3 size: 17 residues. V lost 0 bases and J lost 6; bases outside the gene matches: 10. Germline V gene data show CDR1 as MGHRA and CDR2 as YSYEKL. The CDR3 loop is CASSQEDSGGARDTQYF. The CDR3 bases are TGCGCCAGCAGCCAAGAGGATAGCGGGGGCGCGAGGGATACGCAGTATTTT.

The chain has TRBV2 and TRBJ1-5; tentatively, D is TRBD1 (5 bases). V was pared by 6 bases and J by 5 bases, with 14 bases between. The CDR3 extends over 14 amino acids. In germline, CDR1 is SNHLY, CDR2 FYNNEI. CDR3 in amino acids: CASRPGAEYQPQHF. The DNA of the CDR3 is TGTGCCAGCAGGCCCGGGGCCGAGTATCAGCCCCAGCATTTT.

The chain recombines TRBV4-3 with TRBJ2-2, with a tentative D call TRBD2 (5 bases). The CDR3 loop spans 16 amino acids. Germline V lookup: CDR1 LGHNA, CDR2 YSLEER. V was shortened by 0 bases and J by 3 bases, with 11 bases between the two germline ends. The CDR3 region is CASSQDMGGHTGELFF. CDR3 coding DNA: TGCGCCAGCAGCCAAGATATGGGCGGGCACACCGGGGAGCTGTTTTTT.

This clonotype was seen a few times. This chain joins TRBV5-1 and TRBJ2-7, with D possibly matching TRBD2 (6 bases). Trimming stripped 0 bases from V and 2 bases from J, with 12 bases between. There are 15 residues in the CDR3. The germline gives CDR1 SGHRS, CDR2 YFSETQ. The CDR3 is CASSLAAGQPYEQYF. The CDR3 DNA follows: TGCGCCAGCAGCTTGGCTGCGGGGCAACCCTACGAGCAGTACTTC.